The rows below give T cell receptor beta chains drawn from one sample of a study of tumor-infiltrating lymphocytes in primary liver carcinoma. One entry per CDR3 protein, called by TCRdb with MiXCR from the multiplex PCR reads. The sample carries about 32,000 distinct CDR3 sequences, about 82% recorded once. The sequenced sample was liver tumor tissue from sampling region 5. The source is a man aged 35-49 years with primary liver carcinoma and hepatitis B virus infection. The CDR3 runs from the conserved cysteine through the conserved F or W. A D gene is named only where the DNA matches it firmly. Clone sizes are given selectively: once, few, many, or a class where the clone is expanded.

cdr3_nt: TGTGCCAGCAGTCCCCAGCGGGAGAGATTGGGTGAGCAGTCCTTC
cdr3_aa: CASSPQRERLGEQSF
d_call: TRBD2
v_call: TRBV11-2
j_call: TRBJ2-1
clone_size: -

cdr3_nt: TGTGCCAGCAGCCGCGACAGGTCTTGGGCCAACGTCCTGACTTTC
cdr3_aa: CASSRDRSWANVLTF
d_call: -
v_call: TRBV6-5
j_call: TRBJ2-6
clone_size: -

cdr3_nt: TGTGCCAGCAGTCACTTCCATTCAGGGACAGATACGCAGTATTTT
cdr3_aa: CASSHFHSGTDTQYF
d_call: -
v_call: TRBV6-5
j_call: TRBJ2-3
clone_size: -

cdr3_nt: TGTGCCAGCAGACTCTTGGGGGGGATGAGTGAGCAGTTCTTC
cdr3_aa: CASRLLGGMSEQFF
d_call: TRBD2
v_call: TRBV7-9
j_call: TRBJ2-1
clone_size: many

cdr3_nt: TGCAGCGTCCCAGACAGGGTGGATCAGGTTGAGCAGTACTTC
cdr3_aa: CSVPDRVDQVEQYF
d_call: TRBD1
v_call: TRBV29-1
j_call: TRBJ2-7
clone_size: few

cdr3_nt: TGTGTCAGCAGCTTAGCTCCAGGGGGGTTGGCCGGCTACACCTTC
cdr3_aa: CVSSLAPGGLAGYTF
d_call: TRBD1
v_call: TRBV11-2
j_call: TRBJ1-2
clone_size: -

cdr3_nt: TGTGCCAGCAACGGACAGGGAGTAACCGGGGAGCTGTTTTTT
cdr3_aa: CASNGQGVTGELFF
d_call: TRBD1
v_call: TRBV2
j_call: TRBJ2-2
clone_size: many

cdr3_nt: TGCGCCAGCAATCAAGCGGCTAGCGGGGTTTCCTACGAGCAGTACTTC
cdr3_aa: CASNQAASGVSYEQYF
d_call: TRBD2
v_call: TRBV4-2
j_call: TRBJ2-7
clone_size: -

cdr3_nt: TGTGCAGGCACCCCTAGCGGGTGGTTCGAGCAGTACTTC
cdr3_aa: CAGTPSGWFEQYF
d_call: TRBD2
v_call: TRBV30
j_call: TRBJ2-7
clone_size: -

cdr3_nt: TGTGCCATCAAGGACAACGCCTACGAGCAGTACTTC
cdr3_aa: CAIKDNAYEQYF
d_call: -
v_call: TRBV10-3
j_call: TRBJ2-7
clone_size: many

cdr3_nt: TGTATCAGCAGCTGGGGGACTAGTGAGTACAATGAGCAGTTCTTC
cdr3_aa: CISSWGTSEYNEQFF
d_call: TRBD2
v_call: TRBV5-6
j_call: TRBJ2-1
clone_size: once

cdr3_nt: TGTGCCAGCAGCCCCGGATCAGGAGGAGATACGCAGTATTTT
cdr3_aa: CASSPGSGGDTQYF
d_call: -
v_call: TRBV11-1
j_call: TRBJ2-3
clone_size: -

cdr3_nt: TGTGCCTGGAGTCTATGGCCGTATCTCGAAGGCGGTTACACCTTC
cdr3_aa: CAWSLWPYLEGGYTF
d_call: -
v_call: TRBV30
j_call: TRBJ1-2
clone_size: -

cdr3_nt: TGTGCCAGCAGCATCGGAAGGGTCCAAGAGACCCAGTATTTC
cdr3_aa: CASSIGRVQETQYF
d_call: -
v_call: TRBV4-2
j_call: TRBJ2-5
clone_size: few

cdr3_nt: TGCAGTGCTATGCGGGCAGGGGGTACAGATACGCAGTATTTT
cdr3_aa: CSAMRAGGTDTQYF
d_call: TRBD1
v_call: TRBV20-1
j_call: TRBJ2-3
clone_size: -

cdr3_nt: TGTGCCAGCAGTCCCAGTCGGGAGGTAATCGGGGAGTGGTTTTTT
cdr3_aa: CASSPSREVIGEWFF
d_call: TRBD2
v_call: TRBV11-2
j_call: TRBJ2-2
clone_size: -

cdr3_nt: TGTGCCAGCAGCTTTGCGGGATCGAGCACCGGGGAGTTGCTTTTT
cdr3_aa: CASSFAGSSTGELLF
d_call: -
v_call: TRBV11-2
j_call: TRBJ2-2
clone_size: once

cdr3_nt: TGCGCCAGCAGCTTTGACATGGACCTGGGGGGACGCTACGAGCAGTACTTC
cdr3_aa: CASSFDMDLGGRYEQYF
d_call: -
v_call: TRBV5-1
j_call: TRBJ2-7
clone_size: -

cdr3_nt: TGTGCCAGCAGCTTAGGCAAACTGAACTACGAGCAGTACTTC
cdr3_aa: CASSLGKLNYEQYF
d_call: -
v_call: TRBV7-2
j_call: TRBJ2-7
clone_size: -

cdr3_nt: TGTGCCAGCTCACCTACGAGGTTGATTGCGGGTCTATACAATGAGCAGTTCTTC
cdr3_aa: CASSPTRLIAGLYNEQFF
d_call: -
v_call: TRBV18
j_call: TRBJ2-1
clone_size: -

cdr3_nt: TGTGCCAGTAGCTTAAGCGGTGGATTTGGATACACCATATATTTT
cdr3_aa: CASSLSGGFGYTIYF
d_call: -
v_call: TRBV7-3
j_call: TRBJ1-3
clone_size: -

cdr3_nt: TGCAGCGTGGTCTGGACGGGGAAGAGCACAGATACGCAGTATTTT
cdr3_aa: CSVVWTGKSTDTQYF
d_call: -
v_call: TRBV29-1
j_call: TRBJ2-3
clone_size: -

cdr3_nt: TGTGCCGGCAGCTTAGACAGGATGGGCGAGCAGTACTTC
cdr3_aa: CAGSLDRMGEQYF
d_call: -
v_call: TRBV11-2
j_call: TRBJ2-7
clone_size: -

cdr3_nt: TGTGCCAGCACCGCAAATTGGGGGGACGAGCAGTACTTC
cdr3_aa: CASTANWGDEQYF
d_call: -
v_call: TRBV6-2/TRBV6-3
j_call: TRBJ2-7
clone_size: many

cdr3_nt: TGTGCCAGTAGTTTAAAGGTTGGGGGGACCCAGCACTTC
cdr3_aa: CASSLKVGGTQHF
d_call: -
v_call: TRBV12-3/TRBV12-4
j_call: TRBJ2-5
clone_size: -

cdr3_nt: TGTGCCAGCATCCAAGGACTAGCGCCACGCACAGATACGCAGTATTTT
cdr3_aa: CASIQGLAPRTDTQYF
d_call: TRBD2
v_call: TRBV4-2
j_call: TRBJ2-3
clone_size: -

cdr3_nt: TGCAGCGGACTCATCCAGGGGGTGGAGACCCAGTTCTTC
cdr3_aa: CSGLIQGVETQFF
d_call: TRBD1
v_call: TRBV29-1
j_call: TRBJ2-1
clone_size: -

cdr3_nt: TGTGCCAGCAGTTACCTAGAGCTAAACACTGAGGCTTTCTTT
cdr3_aa: CASSYLELNTEAFF
d_call: -
v_call: TRBV6-2/TRBV6-3
j_call: TRBJ1-1
clone_size: -

cdr3_nt: TGCGCCAGCAATGTGATACTAGCGGAATACAATGAGCAGTTCTTC
cdr3_aa: CASNVILAEYNEQFF
d_call: TRBD2
v_call: TRBV10-2
j_call: TRBJ2-1
clone_size: -

cdr3_nt: TGTGCCAGCAGCTCGGACACGGCCCTCCAAGAGACCCAGTATTTC
cdr3_aa: CASSSDTALQETQYF
d_call: -
v_call: TRBV5-6
j_call: TRBJ2-5
clone_size: -

cdr3_nt: TGTGCCAGCAGTTACTCCATAATGGTCGGGGCCAGCGTCCTGACTTTC
cdr3_aa: CASSYSIMVGASVLTF
d_call: -
v_call: TRBV6-5
j_call: TRBJ2-6
clone_size: -

cdr3_nt: TGTGCCAGCAGATTACGGACTAGCGACTACAATGAGCAGTTCTTC
cdr3_aa: CASRLRTSDYNEQFF
d_call: TRBD2
v_call: TRBV4-2
j_call: TRBJ2-1
clone_size: many

cdr3_nt: TGTGCCAGCAGTGTTGAGCGGTCATACGAGCACTACTTC
cdr3_aa: CASSVERSYEHYF
d_call: -
v_call: TRBV6-1
j_call: TRBJ2-7
clone_size: -

cdr3_nt: TGTGCCAGCAGTTTTGCGGGGGTCTTGAACAACGGGGAGCTGTTTTTT
cdr3_aa: CASSFAGVLNNGELFF
d_call: TRBD2
v_call: TRBV7-8
j_call: TRBJ2-2
clone_size: -

cdr3_nt: TGCGCCAGCAGCTTTCCGGCGGCTGTTAGCACAGATACGCAGTATTTT
cdr3_aa: CASSFPAAVSTDTQYF
d_call: -
v_call: TRBV5-1
j_call: TRBJ2-3
clone_size: once